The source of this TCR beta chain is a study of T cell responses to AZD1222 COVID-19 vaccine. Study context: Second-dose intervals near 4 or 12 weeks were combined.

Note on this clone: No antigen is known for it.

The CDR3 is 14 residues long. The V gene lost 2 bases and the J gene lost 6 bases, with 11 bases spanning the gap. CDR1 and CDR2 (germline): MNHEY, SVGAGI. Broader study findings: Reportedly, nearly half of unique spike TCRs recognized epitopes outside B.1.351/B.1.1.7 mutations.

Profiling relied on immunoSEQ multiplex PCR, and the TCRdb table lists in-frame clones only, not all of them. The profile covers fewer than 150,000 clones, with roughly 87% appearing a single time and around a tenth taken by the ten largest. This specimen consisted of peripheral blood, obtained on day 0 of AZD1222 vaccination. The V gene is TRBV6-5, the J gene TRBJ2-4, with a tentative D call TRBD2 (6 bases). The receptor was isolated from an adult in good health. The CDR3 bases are TGTGCCAGCAGTTACCTACGGGAGATAAACATTCAGTACTTC. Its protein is CASSYLREINIQYF.